The 32 T cell receptor beta chains reported below all come from one sample, sequenced in a study of regulatory T cells in long-lasting Graves disease. The time point was: newly diagnosed GD, antithyroid drugs for less than 3 months. The TCR library was prepared using RNA isolated from PBMCs. Construction of TCR beta libraries relied on iRepertoire HTBI primers and on Arm-PCR targeting CDR3 regions. In TCRdb, the multiplex PCR reads were re-called with MiXCR into one record per CDR3 protein. The sample holds 400,000 to 500,000 distinct CDR3 sequences; 12% to 15% are singletons and the top ten take about a sixth. Separately, the same data were catalogued under a study of T cells in Graves' hyperthyroidism and ophthalmopathy.

The sequencing used peripheral blood mononuclear cells (PBMCs), collected at new diagnosis, from a patient treated with antithyroid drugs. The receptor source for this set is a woman in her forties or fifties with Graves disease.

This clonotype was recorded many times. The chain combines TRBV5-1 with TRBJ2-5; 7 positions agree with TRBD1. Unmatched junction bases numbered 4, after V lost 3 bases and J lost 2 bases. The CDR3 runs 14 residues. Per the germline V gene, CDR1 is SGHRS and CDR2 is YFSETQ. This chain's CDR3 is CASSSGTVQETQYF. In nucleotides, the CDR3 is TGCGCCAGCAGCTCCGGGACAGTGCAAGAGACCCAGTACTTC. Full variable domain (outside the CDR3, taken from reference TRBV5-1 and TRBJ2-5): KAGVTQTPRYLIKTRGQQVTLSCSPISGHRSVSWYQQTPGQGLQFLFEYFSETQRNKGNFPGRFSGRQFSNSRSEMNVSTLELGDSALYLCASSSGTVQETQYFGPGTRLLVL.

This clonotype has ten or more counts. The V gene is TRBV20-1, the J gene TRBJ2-7, with D perhaps TRBD2 (6 bases). This CDR3 has 14 residues. The germline V gene has CDR1 DFQATT and CDR2 SNEGSKA (reference sequence). V was pared by 5 bases and J by 4 bases, with 18 bases between. The CDR3 DNA is TGCAGTGCTCCCACCACGGGAGTTGGGTACGAGCAGTACTTC. This codes for CSAPTTGVGYEQYF.

This clonotype has a count of ten or more. At one boundary the junction diverges from the germline segment, which might be a read error. The V call is TRBV6-1, the J call TRBJ1-5; 8 bases are a match to TRBD1. Per germline, CDR1 MNHNS and CDR2 SASEGT. The CDR3 has 14 amino acids. The CDR3 sequence: CASSGTGGGQPQHF. The DNA of the CDR3 is TGCGCCAGCAGTGGGACAGGAGGAGGTCAGCCCCAGCATTTT.

This chain links TRBV11-2 with TRBJ2-1, with 11 nucleotides matching TRBD2. This CDR3 has 17 residues. The germline gives CDR1 SGHAT, CDR2 FQNNGV. V dropped 5 bases and J dropped 2; count of bases not matched to a gene: 8. CDR3 bases: TGTGCCAGCAGCCCAATAGCGGGAGGGATCACCTACAATGAGCAGTTCTTC. Translated: CASSPIAGGITYNEQFF.

This clonotype occurred a few times. The V and J genes are TRBV30 and TRBJ2-5; weak D call: TRBD2 (6 bases). The CDR3 length is 12 residues. Germline V gene sequence: CDR1 GTSNPN, CDR2 SVGIG (reference sequence). V was trimmed by 1 base and J by 7 bases, leaving 10 bases between them. The CDR3 bases are TGTGCCTGGAGTGGGGGGGTTATGACCCAGTACTTC. Its protein is CAWSGGVMTQYF. The variable domain in full, completed from reference TRBV30 and TRBJ2-5, reads SQTIHQWPATLVQPVGSPLSLECTVEGTSNPNLYWYRQAAGRGLQLLFYSVGIGQISSEVPQNLSASRPQDRQFILSSKKLLLSDSGFYLCAWSGGVMTQYFGPGTRLLVL.

This clonotype showed up many times. V and J are TRBV5-1 and TRBJ2-1; tentatively, D is TRBD2 (6 bases). Looked up from germline, CDR1 is SGHRS and CDR2 is YFSETQ. Trimming removed 0 bases from V and 6 bases from J, with 10 bases in between. The CDR3 is 14 amino acids. The CDR3 reads CASSLGDFLNEQFF. Written as DNA, the CDR3 is TGCGCCAGCAGCTTGGGGGACTTCCTCAATGAGCAGTTCTTC.

This clonotype was counted many times. The chain uses TRBV6-1 and TRBJ1-5; D is perhaps TRBD1 (5 bases). The germline V gene has CDR1 MNHNS and CDR2 SASEGT. V gave up 0 bases and J gave up 1 base, with 13 bases separating them. The CDR3 totals 17 residues. CDR3 residues: CASSEAPGRRSNQPQHF. Here the CDR3 DNA reads TGTGCCAGCAGTGAAGCGCCAGGGCGAAGGAGCAATCAGCCCCAGCATTTT.

This clonotype has a count of ten or more. J is TRBJ2-3 and V is TRBV20-1; D is ambiguous. Trimming cost V 3 bases and J 1 base, with 14 bases left between them. CDR1 is DFQATT, CDR2 SNEGSKA, per germline (reference sequence). The CDR3 totals 15 residues. The CDR3 sequence: CSASWWGSGTDTQYF. The CDR3 coding sequence is TGCAGTGCTAGTTGGTGGGGATCCGGCACAGATACGCAGTATTTT.

This clonotype was found a few times. The chain combines TRBV29-1 with TRBJ1-2; tentative D call: TRBD1 (6 bases). Deletions cut 7 bases from V and 1 base from J, with 16 bases between. In germline, CDR1 is SQVTM, CDR2 ANQGSEA. This CDR3 contains 14 residues. The CDR3, as DNA: TGCAGCGCCGAAGAACAGGGATTTAACTATGGCTACACCTTC. Amino acids: CSAEEQGFNYGYTF.

In its sample, this clonotype was seen many times. The V call is TRBV28, the J call TRBJ2-3, with TRBD1 as a possible D gene (5 bases). CDR1 and CDR2 (germline): MDHEN, SYDVKM. Trimming stripped 4 bases from V and 2 bases from J, with 22 bases between. The CDR3 consists of 18 residues. The CDR3 loop is CASSSNTYIRVNTDTQYF. CDR3 in DNA: TGTGCCAGCAGTTCGAACACCTACATCAGGGTGAACACAGATACGCAGTATTTT.

This clonotype was seen repeatedly, ten times or more. V usage is TRBV5-1 and J usage is TRBJ1-2, with TRBD1 matching 7 bases. The CDR3 has 13 amino acids. J was trimmed by 4 bases and V by 4 bases; bases with no gene match: 4. Germline V gives CDR1 SGHRS, CDR2 YFSETQ. CDR3 sequence: CASSQTGVYGYTF. The CDR3, as DNA: TGCGCCAGCAGCCAAACAGGGGTCTATGGCTACACCTTC.

This clonotype was seen more than once but under ten times. The chain joins TRBV4-1 to TRBJ2-3, with 9 bases aligning to TRBD2. Trimming removed 2 bases from V and 5 bases from J; junction bases left unmatched: 5. This CDR3 has 15 amino acids. Germline V gene data show CDR1 as MGHRA and CDR2 as YSYEKL. The CDR3 region is CASSQPQREEDTQYF. The CDR3, as DNA: TGCGCCAGCAGCCAACCCCAGCGGGAGGAAGATACGCAGTATTTT.

The chain uses TRBV11-3 and TRBJ2-5; tentatively, D is TRBD2 (6 bases). Per germline, CDR1 SGHNT and CDR2 YENEEA. The CDR3 is made up of 17 amino acids. Trimming removed 5 bases from V and 4 bases from J, with 23 bases in between. CDR3 loop: CASSKRRGTPSGETQYF. CDR3 DNA: TGTGCCAGCAGCAAACGCCGCGGGACCCCCTCAGGAGAGACCCAGTACTTC. Supplemented by reference TRBV11-3 and TRBJ2-5, the full variable domain reads EAGVVQSPRYKIIEKKQPVAFWCNPISGHNTLYWYLQNLGQGPELLIRYENEEAVDDSQLPKDRFSAERLKGVDSTLKIQPAELGDSAVYLCASSKRRGTPSGETQYFGPGTRLLVL.

This clonotype was seen at least ten times. This chain joins TRBV12-3 or TRBV12-4 and TRBJ1-2, with no clear D. Trimming removed 6 bases from V and 6 bases from J, with 14 bases in between. The CDR3 runs 13 residues. CDR3 protein: CASSQRRNNGYTF. CDR3 DNA: TGTGCCAGCAGCCAGCGACGGAATAATGGCTACACCTTC.

This clonotype came up many times. V is TRBV20-1 and J is TRBJ2-5; TRBD1 is a possible D gene (5 bases). The V gene's germline CDR1 is DFQATT and CDR2 SNEGSKA (reference sequence). Trimming took 7 bases from V and 3 from J, leaving 9 bases between them. The CDR3 covers 11 residues. The CDR3 reads CSGSTEETQYF. CDR3 nucleotides: TGCAGTGGCTCGACAGAAGAGACCCAGTACTTC.

This clonotype was counted many times. The chain's CDR3 is CASSLGTMGSYEQYF. The CDR3 DNA is TGTGCCAGCAGTTTAGGGACTATGGGTTCCTACGAGCAGTACTTC. The chain couples TRBV12-3 or TRBV12-4 to TRBJ2-7, with D tentatively TRBD2 (6 bases). The CDR3 has 15 amino acids. V was pared by 1 base and J by 1 base, with 11 bases between.

This CDR3 reads CASSLVWGSNTGELFF. Written as DNA, the CDR3 is TGCGCCAGCAGCTTGGTGTGGGGGAGCAACACCGGGGAGCTGTTTTTT. The chain links TRBV5-1 to TRBJ2-2; D could derive from TRBD1 or TRBD2 (5 bases each). CDR1 is SGHRS and CDR2 is YFSETQ in the germline V gene. CDR3 length: 16 amino acids. V dropped 0 bases and J dropped 2 bases, with 11 bases sitting between them.

In its sample, this clonotype was seen many times. The CDR3 loop reads CASSRRTSGRTHEQFF. The CDR3 coding sequence is TGTGCCAGCAGCCGACGGACTAGCGGGAGAACGCATGAGCAGTTCTTC. The V call is TRBV12-3 or TRBV12-4, the J call TRBJ2-1, with 13 bases that match TRBD2. J lost 8 bases, V lost 6 bases, and 10 bases had no gene match. CDR3 size: 16 residues.

In this sample, this clonotype turned up a few times. This chain uses TRBV28 with TRBJ2-2; weak D call: TRBD1 (6 bases). Trimming cost V 5 bases and J 5 bases, with 15 bases left between them. The CDR3 spans 15 residues. The germline V gene has CDR1 MDHEN and CDR2 SYDVKM. CDR3 DNA sequence: TGTGCCAGCAGTCTAGGGGACACCCCAACCGGGGAGCTGTTTTTT. Amino acids: CASSLGDTPTGELFF.

Details on this clonotype: This could be a read error, since a much larger clone is one nucleotide away. The CDR3 DNA reads as TGTACCAGCAGTTACCTCCCGGGACCGACGACTGCCCACGAGCAGTACTTC. It encodes CTSSYLPGPTTAHEQYF. The chain combines TRBV6-2 or TRBV6-3 with TRBJ2-7; tentatively, D is TRBD1 or TRBD2 (5 bases each). Per germline, CDR1 MNHEY and CDR2 SVGEGT. The length of the CDR3 is 17 residues.

This clonotype was observed at least ten times. This chain connects TRBV7-9 to TRBJ2-1, with unresolved D. CDR3 length equals 13 residues. Trimming removed 3 bases at V and 12 bases at J, with 15 bases between. Per the germline V gene, CDR1 is SEHNR and CDR2 is FQNEAQ (reference sequence). As DNA, the CDR3 is TGTGCCAGCAGCTTTAATACTGGGGATAGGCAGTTCTTC. As protein: CASSFNTGDRQFF.

Many counts were recorded for this clonotype. The V gene is TRBV28, the J gene TRBJ1-4; 10 bases line up with TRBD1. This CDR3 has 14 amino acids. CDR1 is MDHEN and CDR2 is SYDVKM in the germline V gene. After removal of 5 bases from V and 10 bases from J, the junction contained 7 bases not matched to a gene. The CDR3 loop reads CASSPGQGGGKLFF. In nucleotides, the CDR3 is TGTGCCAGCAGTCCTGGACAGGGGGGGGGAAAACTGTTTTTT.

Ten or more counts support this clonotype. V is TRBV7-9 and J is TRBJ2-7; D is possibly TRBD2 (6 bases). V was pared by 1 base and J by 2 bases, with 9 bases between. Germline-derived CDR1 and CDR2 are SEHNR and FQNEAQ (reference sequence). This CDR3 comprises 14 residues. This CDR3 reads CASSLDWGAYEQYF. In nucleotides, the CDR3 is TGTGCCAGCAGCTTAGATTGGGGGGCCTACGAGCAGTACTTC.

This rearrangement joins TRBV28 to TRBJ2-1; no reliable D call. Germline loops: CDR1 MDHEN, CDR2 SYDVKM. V was clipped by 2 bases and J by 0 bases, with 8 bases between them. CDR3 length: 15 amino acids. This chain's CDR3 is CASSLRLSSYNEQFF. CDR3 bases: TGTGCCAGCAGTTTACGGCTAAGCTCCTACAATGAGCAGTTCTTC.

CDR3 DNA: TGTGCCAGCAGCGAGGGGGGCGGATTATACGAGCAGTACTTC. This codes for CASSEGGGLYEQYF. The chain couples TRBV9 to TRBJ2-7; perhaps D is TRBD1 or TRBD2 (6 bases each). The CDR3 has 14 amino acids. Germline CDR1 is SGDLS and CDR2 is YYNGEE. Deletions cut 3 bases from V and 4 bases from J, with 14 bases between.

This clonotype was counted many times. The chain carries TRBV2 and TRBJ1-5, with 9 positions matching TRBD1. Trimming removed 4 bases from V and 5 bases from J; junction bases left unmatched: 6. Germline-derived CDR1 and CDR2 are SNHLY and FYNNEI. The CDR3 covers 15 residues. The CDR3 region is CASSAGQGVYQPQHF. The CDR3 DNA is TGTGCCAGCAGTGCGGGACAGGGAGTATATCAGCCCCAGCATTTT.

This clonotype was observed a few times. The chain is built from TRBV3-1 and TRBJ2-4; D is uncertain. The germline gives CDR1 LGHDT, CDR2 YNNKEL (reference sequence). The CDR3 has 15 residues. Trimming left V 0 bases short and J 2 bases short, with 8 bases between. The CDR3 loop reads CASSQDASPKNIQYF. CDR3 in DNA: TGTGCCAGCAGCCAAGATGCTAGTCCCAAAAACATTCAGTACTTC.

This clonotype has a handful of counts. This sequence joins TRBV7-2 and TRBJ1-5, with unresolved D. Germline V CDR1 and CDR2: SGHTA, FQGNSA. The V and J ends lost 5 bases and 5 bases respectively, with 10 bases between them. The CDR3 runs to 13 residues. The CDR3: CASSMTDDQPQHF. The CDR3, as DNA: TGTGCCAGCAGCATGACCGATGATCAGCCCCAGCATTTT.

Comment on this clonotype: Being one base from a much bigger clone, this may be a read error. As DNA, the CDR3 is TGTGCCAGCAGTCCCCACCTGGCGGGGCTAGCGGTCCACGAGCAGTACTTC. It translates to CASSPHLAGLAVHEQYF. The chain couples TRBV6-2 or TRBV6-3 to TRBJ2-7; TRBD2 aligns across 7 bases. V shed 5 bases, J shed 5 bases, and the junction held 18 bases outside the gene matches. CDR3 length: 17 residues. Per the germline V gene, CDR1 is MNHEY and CDR2 is SVGEGT.

At least ten counts were recorded for this clonotype. This chain joins TRBV6-1 and TRBJ1-4; D call uncertain. Germline CDR1 and CDR2: MNHNS and SASEGT. The CDR3 length is 15 residues. V shed 3 bases and J shed 3 bases, with 11 bases lying between them. This chain's CDR3 is CASSDPYRPNEKLFF. CDR3 nucleotides: TGTGCCAGCAGTGATCCCTACAGACCTAATGAAAAACTGTTTTTT.

This clonotype appeared many times. An end of the junction does not agree with germline; a read error may underlie this. The chain links TRBV11-2 to TRBJ2-7, with a possible D match to TRBD1 (5 bases). Germline V gives CDR1 SGHAT, CDR2 FQNNGV. The length of the CDR3 is 14 residues. The CDR3 loop is CASSSTTATYEQYF. In nucleotides, the CDR3 is TGCGCCAGCAGCTCGACGACAGCCACCTACGAGCAGTACTTC. The variable domain in full, with the rest retrieved from reference TRBV11-2 and TRBJ2-7, is EAGVAQSPRYKIIEKRQSVAFWCNPISGHATLYWYQQILGQGPKLLIQFQNNGVVDDSQLPKDRFSAERLKGVDSTLKIQPAKLEDSAVYLCASSSTTATYEQYFGPGTRLTVT.

This clonotype was counted only a few times. This rearrangement joins TRBV5-1 to TRBJ2-1, with 7 nucleotides matching TRBD2. CDR1 is SGHRS and CDR2 is YFSETQ in the germline V gene. This CDR3 region has 15 residues. V dropped 2 bases and J dropped 2; count of bases not matched to a gene: 4. CDR3 amino acids: CASSFRREPYNEQFF. In DNA, the CDR3 is TGCGCCAGCAGCTTCCGGCGGGAGCCCTACAATGAGCAGTTCTTC.